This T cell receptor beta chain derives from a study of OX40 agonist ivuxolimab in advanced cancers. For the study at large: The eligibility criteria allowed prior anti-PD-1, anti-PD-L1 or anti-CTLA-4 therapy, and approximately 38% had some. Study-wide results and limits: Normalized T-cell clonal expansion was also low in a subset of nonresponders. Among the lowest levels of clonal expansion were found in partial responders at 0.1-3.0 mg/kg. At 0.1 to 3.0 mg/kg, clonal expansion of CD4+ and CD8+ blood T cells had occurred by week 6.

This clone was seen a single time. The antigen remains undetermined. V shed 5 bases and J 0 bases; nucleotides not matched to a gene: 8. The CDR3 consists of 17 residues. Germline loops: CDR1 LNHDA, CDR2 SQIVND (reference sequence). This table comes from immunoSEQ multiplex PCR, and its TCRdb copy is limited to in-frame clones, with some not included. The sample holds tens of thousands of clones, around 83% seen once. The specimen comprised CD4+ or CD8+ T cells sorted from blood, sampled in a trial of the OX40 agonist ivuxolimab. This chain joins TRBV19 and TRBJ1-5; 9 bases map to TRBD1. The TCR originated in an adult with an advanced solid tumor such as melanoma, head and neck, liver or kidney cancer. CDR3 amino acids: CASSPGQGTYSNQPQHF. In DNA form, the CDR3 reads TGTGCCAGTAGTCCAGGACAGGGGACTTATAGCAATCAGCCCCAGCATTTT.